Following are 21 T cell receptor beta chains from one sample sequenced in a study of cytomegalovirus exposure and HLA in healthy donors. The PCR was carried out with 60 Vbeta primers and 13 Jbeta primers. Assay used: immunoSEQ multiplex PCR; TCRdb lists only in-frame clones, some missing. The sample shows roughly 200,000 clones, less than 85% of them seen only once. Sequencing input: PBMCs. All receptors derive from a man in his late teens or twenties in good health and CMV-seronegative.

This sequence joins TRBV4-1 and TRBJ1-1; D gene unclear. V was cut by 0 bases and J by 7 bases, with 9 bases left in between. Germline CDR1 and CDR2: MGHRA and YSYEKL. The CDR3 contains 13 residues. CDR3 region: CASSQDYSSEAFF. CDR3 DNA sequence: TGCGCCAGCAGCCAAGATTACAGCAGTGAAGCTTTCTTT.

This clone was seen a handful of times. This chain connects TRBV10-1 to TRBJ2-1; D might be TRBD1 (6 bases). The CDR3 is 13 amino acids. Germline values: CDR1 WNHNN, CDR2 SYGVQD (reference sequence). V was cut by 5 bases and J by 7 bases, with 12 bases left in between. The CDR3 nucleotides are TGCGCCAGCAGTAAGGGACAAACTAATGAGCAGTTCTTC. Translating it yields CASSKGQTNEQFF.

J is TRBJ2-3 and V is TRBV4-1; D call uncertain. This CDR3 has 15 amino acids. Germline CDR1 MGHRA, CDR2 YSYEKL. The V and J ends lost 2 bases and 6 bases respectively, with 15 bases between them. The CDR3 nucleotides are TGCGCCAGCAGCCAACTTGGCGGAGTGCTCGATACGCAGTATTTT. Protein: CASSQLGGVLDTQYF.

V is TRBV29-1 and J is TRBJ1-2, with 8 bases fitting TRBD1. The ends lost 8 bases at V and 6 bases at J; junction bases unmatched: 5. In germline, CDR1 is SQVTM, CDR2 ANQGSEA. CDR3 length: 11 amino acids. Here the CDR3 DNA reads TGCAGCACCCGACAGGGGAATGGCTACACCTTC. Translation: CSTRQGNGYTF.

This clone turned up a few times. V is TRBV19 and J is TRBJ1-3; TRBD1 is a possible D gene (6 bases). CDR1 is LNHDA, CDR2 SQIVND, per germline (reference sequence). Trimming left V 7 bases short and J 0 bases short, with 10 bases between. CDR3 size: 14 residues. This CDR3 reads CASTTGTSGNTIYF. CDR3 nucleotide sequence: TGTGCCAGTACAACAGGGACCTCTGGAAACACCATATATTTT.

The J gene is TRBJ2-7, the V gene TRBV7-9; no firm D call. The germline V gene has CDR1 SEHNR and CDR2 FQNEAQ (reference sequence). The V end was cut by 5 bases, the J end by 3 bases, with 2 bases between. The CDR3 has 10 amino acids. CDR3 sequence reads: CASSLYEQYF. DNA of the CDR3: TGTGCCAGCAGCCTCTACGAGCAGTACTTC.

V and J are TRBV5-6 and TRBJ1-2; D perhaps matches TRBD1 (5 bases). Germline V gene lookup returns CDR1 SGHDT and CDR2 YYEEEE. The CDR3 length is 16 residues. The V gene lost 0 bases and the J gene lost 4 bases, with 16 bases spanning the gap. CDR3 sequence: CASSLGGQSYSYGYTF. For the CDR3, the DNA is TGTGCCAGCAGCTTGGGGGGCCAGTCTTATTCCTATGGCTACACCTTC.

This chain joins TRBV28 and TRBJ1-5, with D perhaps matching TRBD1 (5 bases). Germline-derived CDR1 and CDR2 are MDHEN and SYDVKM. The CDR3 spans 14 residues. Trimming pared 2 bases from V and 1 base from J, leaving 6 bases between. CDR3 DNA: TGTGCCAGCAGTTTAAGACAGAGCAATCAGCCCCAGCATTTT. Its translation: CASSLRQSNQPQHF.

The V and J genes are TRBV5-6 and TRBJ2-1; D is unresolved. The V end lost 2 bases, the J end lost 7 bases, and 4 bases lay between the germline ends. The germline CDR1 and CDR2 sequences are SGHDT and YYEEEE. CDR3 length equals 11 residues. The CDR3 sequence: CASSLLNEQFF. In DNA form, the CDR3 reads TGTGCCAGCAGCTTACTAAATGAGCAGTTCTTC.

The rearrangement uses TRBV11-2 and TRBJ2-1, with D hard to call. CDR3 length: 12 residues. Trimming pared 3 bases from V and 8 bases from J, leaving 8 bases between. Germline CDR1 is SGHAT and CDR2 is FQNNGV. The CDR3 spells CASSFEVYEQFF. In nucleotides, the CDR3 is TGTGCCAGCAGCTTTGAGGTCTATGAGCAGTTCTTC.

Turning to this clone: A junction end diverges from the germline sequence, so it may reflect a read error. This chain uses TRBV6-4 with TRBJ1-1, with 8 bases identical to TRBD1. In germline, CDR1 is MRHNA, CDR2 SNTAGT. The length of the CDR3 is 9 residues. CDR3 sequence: CASSARTGF. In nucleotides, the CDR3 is TGTGCCAGCAGTGCCCGGACAGGGTTT.

CDR3 sequence: CASSPRLADYSYNEQFF. CDR3 DNA: TGTGCCAGCAGCCCGAGACTAGCGGATTACTCCTACAATGAGCAGTTCTTC. The J gene is TRBJ2-1, the V gene TRBV7-9, with 9 positions matching TRBD2. Germline values: CDR1 SEHNR, CDR2 FQNEAQ (reference sequence). The CDR3 has 17 amino acids. Trimming cost V 5 bases and J 0 bases; bases outside gene matches: 8.

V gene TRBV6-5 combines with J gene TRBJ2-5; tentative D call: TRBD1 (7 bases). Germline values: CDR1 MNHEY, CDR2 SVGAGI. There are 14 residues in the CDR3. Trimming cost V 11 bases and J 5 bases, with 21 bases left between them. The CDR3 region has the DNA TGTGCCGGCCGGAGGGGGCATAAATCCGAGACCCAGTACTTC. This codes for CAGRRGHKSETQYF.

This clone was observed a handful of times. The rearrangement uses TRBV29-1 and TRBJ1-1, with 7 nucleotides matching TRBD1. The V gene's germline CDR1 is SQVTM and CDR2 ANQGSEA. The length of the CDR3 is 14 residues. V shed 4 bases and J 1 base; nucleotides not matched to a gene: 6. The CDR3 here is CSVGGGPGNTEAFF. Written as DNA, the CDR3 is TGCAGCGTTGGAGGGGGCCCCGGGAACACTGAAGCTTTCTTT.

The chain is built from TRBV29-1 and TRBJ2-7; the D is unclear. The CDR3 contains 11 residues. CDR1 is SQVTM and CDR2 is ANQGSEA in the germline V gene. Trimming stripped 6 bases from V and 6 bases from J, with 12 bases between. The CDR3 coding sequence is TGCAGCGTGTTCCTAGACTCCGAGCAGTACTTC. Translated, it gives CSVFLDSEQYF.

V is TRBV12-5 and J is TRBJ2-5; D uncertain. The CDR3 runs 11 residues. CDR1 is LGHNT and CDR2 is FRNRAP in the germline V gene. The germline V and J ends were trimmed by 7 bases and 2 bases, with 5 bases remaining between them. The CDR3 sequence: CASALQETQYF. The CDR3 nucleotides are TGTGCTAGTGCTCTACAAGAGACCCAGTACTTC.

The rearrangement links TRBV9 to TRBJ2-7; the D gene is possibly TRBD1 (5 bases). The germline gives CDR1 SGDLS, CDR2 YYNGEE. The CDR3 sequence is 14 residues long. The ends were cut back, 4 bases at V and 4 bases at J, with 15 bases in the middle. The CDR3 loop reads CASSPSPGSYEQYF. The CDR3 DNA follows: TGTGCCAGCAGCCCTTCGCCAGGGTCTTACGAGCAGTACTTC.

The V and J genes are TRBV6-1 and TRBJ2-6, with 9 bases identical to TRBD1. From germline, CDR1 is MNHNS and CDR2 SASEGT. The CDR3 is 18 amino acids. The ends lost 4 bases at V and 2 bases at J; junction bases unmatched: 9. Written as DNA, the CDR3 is TGTGCCAGCAGTGGATCCGGGACAGGGAATCCTGGGGCCAACGTCCTGACTTTC. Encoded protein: CASSGSGTGNPGANVLTF.

DNA of the CDR3: TGCAGCGTCCCCCCGGTAGGGGGAAGCACCGGGGAGCTGTTTTTT. It yields the protein CSVPPVGGSTGELFF. This sequence joins TRBV29-1 and TRBJ2-2, with a weak D call TRBD1 (6 bases). The CDR3 runs 15 residues. Trimming shortened V by 6 bases and J by 4 bases, and 18 bases separated the two germline ends. From germline, CDR1 is SQVTM and CDR2 ANQGSEA.

The CDR3 DNA reads TGCGCCAGCAGTCGACTAGCGGGAGCGAACTACGAGCAGTACTTC. Its translation: CASSRLAGANYEQYF. The chain has TRBV10-2 and TRBJ2-7; 12 bases are a match to TRBD2. Trimming at V came to 5 bases and at J to 3 bases, leaving 5 bases not matched to a gene. CDR1 WSHSY and CDR2 SAAADI come from the germline V gene. This CDR3 comprises 15 residues.

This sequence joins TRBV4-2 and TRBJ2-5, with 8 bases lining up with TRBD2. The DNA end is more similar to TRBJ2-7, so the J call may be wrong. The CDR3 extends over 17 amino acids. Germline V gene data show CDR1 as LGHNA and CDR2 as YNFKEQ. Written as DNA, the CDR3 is TGTGCCAGCAGCCAGGGACTAGTAGGGCGTCGCTCCTACGAGCAGTACTTC. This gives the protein CASSQGLVGRRSYEQYF.